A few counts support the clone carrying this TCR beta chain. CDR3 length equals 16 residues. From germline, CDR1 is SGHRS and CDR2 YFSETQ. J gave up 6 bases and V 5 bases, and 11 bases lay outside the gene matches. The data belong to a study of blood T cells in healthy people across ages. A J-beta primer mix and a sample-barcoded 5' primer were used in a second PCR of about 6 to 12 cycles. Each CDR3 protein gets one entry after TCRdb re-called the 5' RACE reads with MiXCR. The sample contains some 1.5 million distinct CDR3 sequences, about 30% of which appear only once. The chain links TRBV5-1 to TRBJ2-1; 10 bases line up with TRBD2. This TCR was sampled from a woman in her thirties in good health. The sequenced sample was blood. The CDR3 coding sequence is TGCGCCAGCAGTCCCTTTAGCGGGGGGCCTCCCAATGAGCAGTTCTTC. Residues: CASSPFSGGPPNEQFF.